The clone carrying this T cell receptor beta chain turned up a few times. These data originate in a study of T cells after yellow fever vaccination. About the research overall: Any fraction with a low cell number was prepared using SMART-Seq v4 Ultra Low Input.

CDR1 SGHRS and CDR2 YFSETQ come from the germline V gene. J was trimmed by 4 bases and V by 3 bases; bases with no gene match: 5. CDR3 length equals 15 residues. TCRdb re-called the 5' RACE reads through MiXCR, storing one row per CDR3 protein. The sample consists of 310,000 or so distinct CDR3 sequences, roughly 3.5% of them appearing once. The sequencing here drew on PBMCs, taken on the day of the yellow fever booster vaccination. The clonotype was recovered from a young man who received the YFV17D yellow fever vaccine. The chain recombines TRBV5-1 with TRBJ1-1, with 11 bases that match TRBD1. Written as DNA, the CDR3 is TGCGCCAGCAGCTATGGACAGGGGGCGATCACTGAAGCTTTCTTT. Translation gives CASSYGQGAITEAFF.